These T cell receptor beta chains were read from a single sample in a study of blood T cells in healthy people across ages. MiXCR, run by TCRdb on the 5' RACE reads, gives a single entry per CDR3 protein. The sample yields about 1.1 million distinct CDR3 sequences, 35% to 40% seen once. Material for sequencing was blood. These receptors all come from a man in his late teens or twenties in good health. Each CDR3 is given with its conserved first and last residue. D genes are given only for firm matches. Clone size is given for some rows only: seen once, a few or many times, or a class if the clone is expanded.

V: TRBV9
J: TRBJ1-1
size: -
length: 14
D: -
CDR3: CASSGPPGNTEAFF
DNA: TGTGCCAGCAGCGGACCTCCGGGGAACACTGAAGCTTTCTTT

V: TRBV12-3/TRBV12-4
J: TRBJ2-1
size: many
length: 15
D: TRBD1
CDR3: CASSKGQGVDDEQFF
DNA: TGTGCCAGCAGTAAGGGACAGGGGGTTGACGATGAGCAGTTCTTC

V: TRBV5-1
J: TRBJ2-1
size: -
length: 11
D: -
CDR3: CAGSREAEQFF
DNA: TGCGCCGGCAGCAGGGAGGCTGAGCAGTTCTTC

V: TRBV4-3
J: TRBJ2-1
size: few
length: 13
D: -
CDR3: CASSQGLRYEQFF
DNA: TGCGCCAGCAGCCAAGGCTTGCGGTATGAGCAGTTCTTC

V: TRBV12-3/TRBV12-4
J: TRBJ2-1
size: few
length: 16
D: TRBD2
CDR3: CASRGLGGGRYNEQFF
DNA: TGTGCCAGCAGGGGCCTAGGCGGGGGGCGATACAATGAGCAGTTCTTC

V: TRBV24-1
J: TRBJ2-1
size: once
length: 16
D: -
CDR3: CATNENTGTQNNEQFF
DNA: TGTGCCACCAATGAGAATACCGGGACCCAAAACAATGAGCAGTTCTTC

V: TRBV14
J: TRBJ2-1
size: few
length: 13
D: -
CDR3: CASSQLGKNEQFF
DNA: TGTGCCAGCAGCCAACTTGGGAAGAATGAGCAGTTCTTC

V: TRBV10-3
J: TRBJ1-2
size: many
length: 12
D: -
CDR3: CAISDSSYGYTF
DNA: TGTGCCATCAGTGACAGCTCCTATGGCTACACCTTC

V: TRBV12-3/TRBV12-4
J: TRBJ1-1
size: -
length: 17
D: -
CDR3: CASSPEGLTGVFFDAFF
DNA: TGTGCCAGCAGTCCGGAGGGCCTGACCGGGGTTTTTTTCGACGCTTTCTTT

V: TRBV15
J: TRBJ1-4
size: -
length: 15
D: -
CDR3: CATSRVDGRNEKLFF
DNA: TGTGCCACCAGCAGAGTCGACGGACGCAATGAAAAACTGTTTTTT

V: TRBV3-1
J: TRBJ1-2
size: few
length: 15
D: -
CDR3: CASSQDRLAYYGYTF
DNA: TGTGCCAGCAGCCAAGACCGACTAGCCTACTATGGCTACACCTTC

V: TRBV20-1
J: TRBJ1-1
size: -
length: 12
D: TRBD1
CDR3: CSAAGTEFEAFF
DNA: TGCAGTGCTGCCGGGACAGAATTTGAAGCTTTCTTT

V: TRBV20-1
J: TRBJ1-4
size: few
length: 11
D: -
CDR3: CSSWGGEKLFF
DNA: TGCAGTTCTTGGGGAGGCGAAAAACTGTTTTTT

V: TRBV5-1
J: TRBJ2-1
size: many
length: 15
D: -
CDR3: CASSPLASSYNEQFF
DNA: TGCGCCAGCAGCCCCCTTGCGAGCTCCTACAATGAGCAGTTCTTC

V: TRBV4-3
J: TRBJ2-1
size: -
length: 13
D: -
CDR3: CASSQDQAGEQFF
DNA: TGCGCCAGCAGCCAAGACCAAGCAGGGGAGCAGTTCTTC